What follows is one TCR beta chain and its context. Its specificity is not known. The data stem from a study of CD8+ T cells in alopecia areata. Isolated RNA was reverse transcribed into cDNA used as the sequencing template. Profiling relied on immunoSEQ multiplex PCR, and the TCRdb table lists in-frame clones only, not all of them. Seen here are 90,000 to 150,000 clones, about three fifths observed once, and the top ten hold more than 25%. Treatment reported: oral pan-JAK inhibitor, 5-10 mg twice daily. Samples from alopecia areata patients were lesional scalp punch biopsies and peripheral blood. The study's findings and limits: It was lesional scalp, especially alopecia totalis/universalis, that showed higher clonality than normal scalp.

CDR1 and CDR2 from the germline V gene are SQVTM and ANQGSEA. There are 14 residues in the CDR3. V lost 4 bases to trimming and J lost 8 bases, with 18 bases between them. The sequencing here drew on CD8+ T cells sorted from blood, taken at week 4, from a patient treated with tofacitinib. The sequence was obtained from a human donor with alopecia areata. The genes are TRBV29-1 and TRBJ2-1; weak D call: TRBD2 (5 bases). The CDR3 protein is CSVASNPNGDEQFF. DNA for the CDR3: TGCAGCGTTGCCTCTAACCCCAACGGGGATGAGCAGTTCTTC.